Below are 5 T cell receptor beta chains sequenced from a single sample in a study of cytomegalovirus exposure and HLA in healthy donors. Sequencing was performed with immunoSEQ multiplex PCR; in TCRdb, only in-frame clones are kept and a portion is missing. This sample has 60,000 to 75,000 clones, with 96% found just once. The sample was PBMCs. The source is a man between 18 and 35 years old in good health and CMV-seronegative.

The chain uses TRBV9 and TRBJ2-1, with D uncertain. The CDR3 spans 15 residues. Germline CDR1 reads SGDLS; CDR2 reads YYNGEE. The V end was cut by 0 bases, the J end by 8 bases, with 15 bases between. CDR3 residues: CASSVVSTSGYEQFF. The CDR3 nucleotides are TGTGCCAGCAGCGTAGTATCCACAAGTGGCTATGAGCAGTTCTTC.

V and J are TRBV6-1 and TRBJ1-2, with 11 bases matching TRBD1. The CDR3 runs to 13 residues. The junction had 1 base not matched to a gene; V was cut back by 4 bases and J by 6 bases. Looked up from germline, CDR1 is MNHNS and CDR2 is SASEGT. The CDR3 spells CASSAGQGDGYTF. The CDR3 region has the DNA TGTGCCAGCAGTGCGGGACAGGGGGATGGCTACACCTTC.

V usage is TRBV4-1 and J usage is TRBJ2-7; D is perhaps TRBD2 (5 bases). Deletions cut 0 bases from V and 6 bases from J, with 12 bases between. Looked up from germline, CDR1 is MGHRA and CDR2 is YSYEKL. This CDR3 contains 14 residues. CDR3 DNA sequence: TGCGCCAGCAGCCAAGAGGGAACGGGGTCCGAGCAGTACTTC. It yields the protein CASSQEGTGSEQYF.

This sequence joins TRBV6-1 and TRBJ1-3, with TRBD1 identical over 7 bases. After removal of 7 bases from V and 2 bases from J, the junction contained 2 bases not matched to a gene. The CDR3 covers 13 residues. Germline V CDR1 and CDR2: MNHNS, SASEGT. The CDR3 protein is CASIDRAGNTIYF. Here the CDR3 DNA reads TGTGCCAGCATCGACAGGGCTGGAAACACCATATATTTT.

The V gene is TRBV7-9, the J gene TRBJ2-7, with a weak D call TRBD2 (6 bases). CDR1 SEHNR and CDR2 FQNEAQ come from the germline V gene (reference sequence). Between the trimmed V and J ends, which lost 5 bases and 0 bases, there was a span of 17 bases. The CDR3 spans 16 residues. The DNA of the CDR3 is TGTGCCAGCAGCCAGACCGGGACTCCTAACTCCTACGAGCAGTACTTC. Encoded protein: CASSQTGTPNSYEQYF. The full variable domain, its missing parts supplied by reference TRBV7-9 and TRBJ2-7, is DTGVSQNPRHKITKRGQNVTFRCDPISEHNRLYWYRQTLGQGPEFLTYFQNEAQLEKSRLLSDRFSAERPKGSFSTLEIQRTEQGDSAMYLCASSQTGTPNSYEQYFGPGTRLTVT.